This TCR beta chain was captured by sequencing in a study of blood T cells in healthy people across ages. Next came a second PCR, run for about 6 to 12 cycles, which used a sample-barcoded 5' primer along with a J-beta primer mix. TCRdb recomputed calls from the 5' RACE reads with MiXCR, one row per CDR3 protein. The sample holds roughly 680,000 distinct CDR3 sequences, 40% to 65% seen once. This clonotype was observed many times. V was shortened by 3 bases and J by 5 bases, with 16 bases between the two germline ends. The CDR3 contains 14 residues. Germline V gene data show CDR1 as DFQATT and CDR2 as SNEGSKA (reference sequence).

The sample was blood. This rearrangement joins TRBV20-1 to TRBJ1-1; tentative D call: TRBD1 (5 bases). This receptor was obtained from a woman of 80 years or more in good health. The CDR3 nucleotides are TGCAGTGCTAGGGACCCGGGGCCGGTGACTGAAGCTTTCTTT. This encodes CSARDPGPVTEAFF.